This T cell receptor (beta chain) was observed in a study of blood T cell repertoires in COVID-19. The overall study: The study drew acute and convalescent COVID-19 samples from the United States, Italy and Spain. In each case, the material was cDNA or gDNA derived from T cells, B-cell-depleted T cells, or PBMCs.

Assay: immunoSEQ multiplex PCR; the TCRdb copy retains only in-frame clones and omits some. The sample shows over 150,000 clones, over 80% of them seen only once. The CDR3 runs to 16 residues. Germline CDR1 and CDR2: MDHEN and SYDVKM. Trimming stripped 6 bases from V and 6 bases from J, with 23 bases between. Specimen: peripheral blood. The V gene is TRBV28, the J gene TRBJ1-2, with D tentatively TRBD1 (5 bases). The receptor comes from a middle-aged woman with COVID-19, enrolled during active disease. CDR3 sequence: CASSQDGHLLGDGYTF. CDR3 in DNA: TGTGCCAGCAGCCAAGACGGACACCTTTTAGGAGATGGCTACACCTTC.